The TCR beta chain under discussion was sequenced for a study of blood T cell repertoires in COVID-19. Whole-study context: Acute-phase and convalescent COVID-19 samples originated in the United States, Italy and Spain.

Source study methods: Nucleated cell counts were estimated from reference gene primer amplification. Data came from immunoSEQ multiplex PCR; TCRdb stores just in-frame clones and leaves some out. The V and J calls and clone size come from that table; D and trimming were worked out from the DNA. The data contain some 200,000 clones, roughly four fifths of them singletons. Only a few counts were recorded for this clone. In Cohort 3, a recovered donor had either two negative PCRs, clearance, or symptom resolution. CDR1 and CDR2 from the germline V gene are MNHNS and SASEGT. V lost 4 bases to trimming and J lost 1 base, with 13 bases between them. The CDR3 has 16 amino acids.

The clonotype was recovered from a man between 35 and 55 years old who had recovered from COVID-19. The sequenced sample was PBMCs or T cells enriched from blood (not recorded which). V gene TRBV6-1 combines with J gene TRBJ1-4; TRBD1 might be the D (6 bases). CDR3 in amino acids: CASSADRLLTNEKLFF. CDR3 nucleotide sequence: TGTGCCAGCAGTGCCGACAGGTTATTAACTAATGAAAAACTGTTTTTT.